This T cell receptor beta chain is drawn from a study of early stage breast cancer tumors. Study-level points and caveats: Most shared enriched TCRB sequences were commonly generated ones. Compared with adjacent normal breast tissue, tumors showed roughly 2.4-fold greater T cell density and higher clonality.

Data came from immunoSEQ multiplex PCR; TCRdb stores just in-frame clones and leaves some out. The table lists roughly 58,000 clones, over 80% of them singletons. Germline assignment: CDR1 LNHNV and CDR2 YYDKDF (reference sequence). The V end lost 5 bases, the J end lost 4 bases, and 11 bases lay between the germline ends. The CDR3 is 13 residues long. A note on this clone: The antigen remains unidentified.

The material sequenced was blood. The chain employs TRBV15 and TRBJ1-1; no clear D. This sequence was found in a person aged 65 to 85 with breast cancer. The CDR3 loop reads CATSFGGGTEAFF. CDR3 sequence (DNA): TGTGCCACCAGCTTCGGTGGCGGCACTGAAGCTTTCTTT.